These 2 T cell receptor beta chains originate from one sample sequenced in a study of OX40 agonist ivuxolimab in advanced cancers. Using immunoSEQ multiplex PCR, the repertoire was profiled, and TCRdb retains in-frame clones only, with some absent. Of over 30,000 clones listed, 88% are singletons. The sequencing here drew on CD4+ or CD8+ T cells sorted from blood, taken in a trial of the OX40 agonist ivuxolimab. Source of these receptors: an adult with an advanced solid tumor such as melanoma, head and neck, liver or kidney cancer.

The CDR3 reads CASSEQGNEQFF. Here the CDR3 DNA reads TGTGCCAGCAGTGAACAAGGGAATGAGCAGTTCTTC. The chain recombines TRBV6-1 with TRBJ2-1; D not resolved. Between the trimmed V and J ends, which lost 2 bases and 7 bases, there was a span of 6 bases. The germline V gene has CDR1 MNHNS and CDR2 SASEGT. The CDR3 totals 12 residues.

J is TRBJ1-1 and V is TRBV5-1; TRBD1 might be the D (5 bases). The V end lost 4 bases, the J end lost 4 bases, and 17 bases lay between the germline ends. CDR3 size: 15 residues. The germline V gene has CDR1 SGHRS and CDR2 YFSETQ. Here the CDR3 reads CASSGGLGVTTEAFF. In DNA form, the CDR3 reads TGCGCCAGCAGCGGCGGTTTAGGGGTGACCACTGAAGCTTTCTTT.